This T cell receptor beta chain was sequenced during a study of PD-L1 blockade in urothelial cancer. For the study at large: The analyses of blood took place 3 weeks (second dose) and 6 weeks after treatment start. Peripheral blood specimens exhibited a median yield of around 130,000 T cells.

Synthetic spike-ins, TCR analog templates, were added into each PCR. Produced via immunoSEQ multiplex PCR; TCRdb's table is partial and in-frame only. This table has tens of thousands of clones, 81% appearing once. The number of samples from each patient was between 1 and 8, taken pretreatment and on-treatment. The CDR3 totals 16 residues. Trimming took off 0 bases at V and 5 bases at J, with 14 bases between the two ends. Per the germline V gene, CDR1 is LGHNA and CDR2 is YNFKEQ. This TCR derives from a man between 65 and 85 years old with urothelial cancer. The rearrangement links TRBV4-2 to TRBJ2-1; D is ambiguous. This specimen was PBMCs, taken around atezolizumab (anti-PD-L1) treatment. The CDR3 sequence is CASSQEGLSENNEQFF. The CDR3 DNA sequence: TGTGCCAGCAGCCAAGAAGGCCTCTCGGAGAACAATGAGCAGTTCTTC.